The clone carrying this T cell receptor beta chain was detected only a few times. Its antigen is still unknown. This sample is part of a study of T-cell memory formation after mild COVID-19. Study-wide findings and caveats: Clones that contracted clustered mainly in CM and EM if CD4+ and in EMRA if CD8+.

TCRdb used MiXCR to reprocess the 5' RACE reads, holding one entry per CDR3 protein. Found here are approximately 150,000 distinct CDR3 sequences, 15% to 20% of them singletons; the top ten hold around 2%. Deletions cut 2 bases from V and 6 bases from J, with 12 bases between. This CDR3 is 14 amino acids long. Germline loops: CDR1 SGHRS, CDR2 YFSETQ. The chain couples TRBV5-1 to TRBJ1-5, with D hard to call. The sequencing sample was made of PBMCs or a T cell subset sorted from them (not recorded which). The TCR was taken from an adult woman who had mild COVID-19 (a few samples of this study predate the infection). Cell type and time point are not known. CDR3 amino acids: CASSFIRPFQPQHF. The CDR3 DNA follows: TGCGCCAGCAGCTTCATCCGCCCATTTCAGCCCCAGCATTTT.